This T cell receptor beta chain was documented in a study of cytotoxic CD8 clonotypes in ibrutinib-treated CLL. Study at large: In all, 10 to 11 patients were relapsed/refractory, some 16 were treatment-naive and 17 were IGHV unmutated. Responses: some 24 partial, 2 complete; after median roughly 68 months, about 15 stayed remitted, roughly 12 progressed. Points from the study as a whole: Once treatment began, public clonotypes, which were uncommon, contracted or stayed stable. Against age-matched healthy donors, baseline clonality ran higher and tracked circulating CD8+ T-cell counts.

This CDR3 contains 14 residues. Germline V gives CDR1 MNHNS, CDR2 SASEGT. V lost 1 base to trimming and J lost 8 bases, with 14 bases between them. A remark on this clone: Its antigen is undetermined.

Repertoires were generated with immunoSEQ multiplex PCR, while TCRdb's copy carries only in-frame clones and drops some. The sample has tens of thousands of clones; approximately 51% are singletons. Source: PBMCs, taken before ibrutinib treatment. V usage is TRBV6-1 and J usage is TRBJ1-2, with D possibly being TRBD1 (5 bases). This clonotype was sampled from a human donor with chronic lymphocytic leukemia. The CDR3 coding sequence is TGTGCCAGCAGTGAAGTGTTCGGGGCGCAAGGCTACACCTTC. Encoded protein: CASSEVFGAQGYTF.